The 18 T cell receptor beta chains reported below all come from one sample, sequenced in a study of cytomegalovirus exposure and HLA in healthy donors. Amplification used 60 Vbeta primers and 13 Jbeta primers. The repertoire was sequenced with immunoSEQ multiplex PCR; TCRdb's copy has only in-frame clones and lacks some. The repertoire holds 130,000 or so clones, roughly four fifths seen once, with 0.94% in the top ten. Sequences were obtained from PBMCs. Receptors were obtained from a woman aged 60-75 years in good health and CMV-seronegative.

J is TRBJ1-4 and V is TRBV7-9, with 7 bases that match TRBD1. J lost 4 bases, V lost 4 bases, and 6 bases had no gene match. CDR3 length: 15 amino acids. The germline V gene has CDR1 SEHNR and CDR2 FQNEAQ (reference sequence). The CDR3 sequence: CASSSTGTVNEKLFF. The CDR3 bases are TGTGCCAGCAGCTCAACCGGGACAGTTAATGAAAAACTGTTTTTT.

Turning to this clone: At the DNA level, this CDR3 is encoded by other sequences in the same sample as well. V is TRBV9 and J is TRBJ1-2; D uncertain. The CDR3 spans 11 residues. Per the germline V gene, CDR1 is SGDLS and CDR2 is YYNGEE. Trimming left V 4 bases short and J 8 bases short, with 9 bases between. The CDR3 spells CASSLRGGYTF. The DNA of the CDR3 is TGTGCCAGCAGCCTTCGGGGAGGCTACACCTTC.

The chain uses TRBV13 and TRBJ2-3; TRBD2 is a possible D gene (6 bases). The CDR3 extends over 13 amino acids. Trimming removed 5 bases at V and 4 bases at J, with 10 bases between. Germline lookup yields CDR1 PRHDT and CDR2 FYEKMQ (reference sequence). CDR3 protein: CASSHGSADTQYF. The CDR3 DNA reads TGTGCCAGCAGCCACGGGAGCGCAGATACGCAGTATTTT.

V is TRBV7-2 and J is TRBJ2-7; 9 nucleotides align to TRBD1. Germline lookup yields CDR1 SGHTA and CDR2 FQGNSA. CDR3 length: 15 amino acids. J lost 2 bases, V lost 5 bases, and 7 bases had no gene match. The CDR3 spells CASSRRGQGAYEQYF. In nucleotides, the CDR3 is TGTGCCAGCAGCCGTAGGGGACAGGGTGCCTACGAGCAGTACTTC.

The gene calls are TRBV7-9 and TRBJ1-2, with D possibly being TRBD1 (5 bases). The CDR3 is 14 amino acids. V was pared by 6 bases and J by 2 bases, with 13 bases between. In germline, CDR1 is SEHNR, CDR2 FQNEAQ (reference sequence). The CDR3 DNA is TGTGCCAGCAGTCCGAGGACACTAAACTATGGCTACACCTTC. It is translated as CASSPRTLNYGYTF.

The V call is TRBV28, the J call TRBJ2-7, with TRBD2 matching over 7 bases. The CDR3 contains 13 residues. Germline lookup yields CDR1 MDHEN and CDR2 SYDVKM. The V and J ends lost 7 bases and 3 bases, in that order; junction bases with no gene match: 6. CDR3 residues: CASTGREDYEQYF. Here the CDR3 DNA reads TGTGCCAGCACCGGCCGGGAGGACTACGAGCAGTACTTC. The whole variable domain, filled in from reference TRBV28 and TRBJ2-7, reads DVKVTQSSRYLVKRTGEKVFLECVQDMDHENMFWYRQDPGLGLRLIYFSYDVKMKEKGDIPEGYSVSREKKERFSLILESASTNQTSMYLCASTGREDYEQYFGPGTRLTVT.

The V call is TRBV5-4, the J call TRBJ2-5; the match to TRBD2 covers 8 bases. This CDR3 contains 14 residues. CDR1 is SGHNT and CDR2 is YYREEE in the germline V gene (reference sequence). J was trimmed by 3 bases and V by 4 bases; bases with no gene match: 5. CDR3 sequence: CASSRSGREETQYF. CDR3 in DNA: TGTGCCAGCAGCCGCAGCGGGAGAGAAGAGACCCAGTACTTC.

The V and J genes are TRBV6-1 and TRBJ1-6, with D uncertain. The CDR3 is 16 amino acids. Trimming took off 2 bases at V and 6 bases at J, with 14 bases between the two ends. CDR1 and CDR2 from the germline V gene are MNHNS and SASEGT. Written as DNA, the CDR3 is TGTGCCAGCAGTGAAATCCGGGTAGGCGGTAATTCACCCCTCCACTTT. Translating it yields CASSEIRVGGNSPLHF.

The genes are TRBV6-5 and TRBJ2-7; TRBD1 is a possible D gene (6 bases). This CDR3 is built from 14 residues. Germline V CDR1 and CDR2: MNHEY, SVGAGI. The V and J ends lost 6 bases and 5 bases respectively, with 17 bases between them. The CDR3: CASSPVGAIHEQYF. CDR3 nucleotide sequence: TGTGCCAGCAGCCCAGTGGGGGCTATCCACGAGCAGTACTTC.

CDR3 DNA: TGTGCCAGCAGCCTCGGAGGAGTAAATCAGCCCCAGCATTTT. Amino acid sequence: CASSLGGVNQPQHF. The chain has TRBV6-1 and TRBJ1-5, with D unclear. Trimming removed 6 bases from V and 4 bases from J, with 13 bases in between. Germline CDR1 is MNHNS and CDR2 is SASEGT. The CDR3 is 14 amino acids.

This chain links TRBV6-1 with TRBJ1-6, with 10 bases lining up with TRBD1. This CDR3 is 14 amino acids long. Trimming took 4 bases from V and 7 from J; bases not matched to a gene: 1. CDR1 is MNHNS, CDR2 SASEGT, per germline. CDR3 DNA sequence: TGTGCCAGCAGTGGGGACAGGGGAAATTCACCCCTCCACTTT. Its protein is CASSGDRGNSPLHF.

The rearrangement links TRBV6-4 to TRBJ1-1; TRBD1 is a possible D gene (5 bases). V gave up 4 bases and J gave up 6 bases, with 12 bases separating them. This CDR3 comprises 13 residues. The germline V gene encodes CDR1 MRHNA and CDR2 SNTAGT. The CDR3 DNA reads TGTGCCAGCAGTGCCCTCGGGGGGTCTGAAGCTTTCTTT. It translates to CASSALGGSEAFF.

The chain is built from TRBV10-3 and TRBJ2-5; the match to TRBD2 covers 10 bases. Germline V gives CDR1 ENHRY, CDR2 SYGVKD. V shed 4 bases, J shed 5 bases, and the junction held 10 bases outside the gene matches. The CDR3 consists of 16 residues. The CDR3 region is CAISGESGGASETQYF. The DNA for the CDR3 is TGTGCCATCAGTGGAGAAAGCGGGGGGGCCTCGGAGACCCAGTACTTC.

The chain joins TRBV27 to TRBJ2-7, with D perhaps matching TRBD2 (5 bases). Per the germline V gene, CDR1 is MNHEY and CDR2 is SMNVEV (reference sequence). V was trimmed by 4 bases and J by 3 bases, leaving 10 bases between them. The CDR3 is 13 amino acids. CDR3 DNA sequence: TGTGCCAGCAGTTACAGTGGAGGCTACGAGCAGTACTTC. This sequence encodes CASSYSGGYEQYF.

DNA of the CDR3: TGTGCCAGTCGCTCTTGGCAGGGAACCTACAATGAGCAGTTCTTC. It encodes CASRSWQGTYNEQFF. This sequence joins TRBV27 and TRBJ2-1; a possible D gene is TRBD1 (5 bases). CDR1 is MNHEY, CDR2 SMNVEV, per germline (reference sequence). This CDR3 contains 15 residues. V gave up 9 bases and J gave up 2 bases, with 17 bases separating them.

The CDR3 reads CASSRQGQQNTEAFF. The CDR3 nucleotides are TGTGCCAGCAGCCGTCAGGGGCAGCAGAACACTGAAGCTTTCTTT. The chain uses TRBV6-5 and TRBJ1-1; the D gene is possibly TRBD1 (6 bases). The germline V gene has CDR1 MNHEY and CDR2 SVGAGI. The CDR3 is made up of 15 amino acids. Trimming took 6 bases from V and 1 from J, leaving 15 bases between them.

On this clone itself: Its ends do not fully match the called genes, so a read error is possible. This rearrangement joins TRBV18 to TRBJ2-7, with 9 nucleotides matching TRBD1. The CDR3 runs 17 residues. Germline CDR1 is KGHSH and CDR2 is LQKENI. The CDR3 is CASSPTTPGQGSSEQYF. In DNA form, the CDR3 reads TGTGCCAGCTCACCAACAACGCCGGGACAGGGATCCTCCGAGCAGTACTTC.

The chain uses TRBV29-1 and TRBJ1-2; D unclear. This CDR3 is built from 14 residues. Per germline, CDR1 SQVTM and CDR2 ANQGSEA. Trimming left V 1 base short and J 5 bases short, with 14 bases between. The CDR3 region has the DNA TGCAGCGTTGAAGGAGTTGGAGGGCCATATGGCTACACCTTC. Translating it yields CSVEGVGGPYGYTF.